This T cell receptor beta chain comes out of a study of blood T cell repertoires in COVID-19. Across the study: From the United States, Italy and Spain came samples of acute and convalescent COVID-19. Sources were T cells, B-cell-depleted T cells, or PBMCs; the material itself was cDNA or gDNA.

A Seattle source enrolled patients during active infection and followed them longitudinally. As originally analysed: Estimation of nucleated cell counts was performed using reference gene primer amplification. Generated by immunoSEQ multiplex PCR, the TCRdb table keeps only in-frame clones and is missing some. That table supplies the V and J calls and clone size; D and trimming were determined from the DNA. Here the sample spans 310,000 or so clones, around nine tenths being singletons. The CDR3 extends over 15 amino acids. Germline V gives CDR1 SGHVS, CDR2 FNYEAQ. V shed 3 bases and J shed 7 bases, with 16 bases lying between them.

The specimen sequenced was peripheral blood. This sequence joins TRBV7-6 and TRBJ2-1, with D possibly matching TRBD2 (6 bases). This TCR was recovered from a woman in her 30s with COVID-19, enrolled during active disease. The CDR3 here is CASSFGLRRRNEQFF. CDR3 DNA: TGTGCCAGCAGCTTTGGACTAAGGAGGAGAAATGAGCAGTTCTTC.